This is a list of T cell receptor beta chains from one sample in a study of cytomegalovirus exposure and HLA in healthy donors. Profiled with immunoSEQ multiplex PCR; TCRdb holds only in-frame clones, not every one. The sample lists under 100,000 clones; roughly 80% were seen once. The material sequenced was PBMCs. All receptors derive from a woman aged 18-29 years in good health and CMV-seropositive. The CDR3 runs from the conserved cysteine through the conserved F or W. Clone size is not always given. Where it is, it says once, few, many or a class for expanded clones.

abundance | j_gene | v_gene | CDR3aa
NA | TRBJ1-3 | TRBV18 | CASSPRLKGLKGNTIYF
NA | TRBJ1-4 | TRBV27 | CASRPRGRVGKLFF
NA | TRBJ1-2 | TRBV18 | CASSPLSTGQANYGYTF
NA | TRBJ1-2 | TRBV5-6 | CASSLTGGQDYGYTF
NA | TRBJ2-1 | TRBV19 | CASSIGLLAHEQFF
NA | TRBJ2-7 | TRBV5-1 | CASSLVAGPYEQYF
NA | TRBJ1-4 | TRBV11-2 | CASSLGQGDEKLFF
NA | TRBJ1-2 | TRBV19 | CASSTREGRNYGYTF
once | TRBJ2-6 | TRBV5-1 | CASSRDRGEYSGANVLTF
NA | TRBJ1-5 | TRBV30 | CAWSSTGGKYNQPQHF
NA | TRBJ2-1 | TRBV5-1 | CASSLAEREQFF
NA | TRBJ1-2 | TRBV6-1 | CASSEGTGDLYGYTF
NA | TRBJ1-4 | TRBV7-6 | CASSLEGGGQGFSELFF
NA | TRBJ2-1 | TRBV25-1 | CATRGGYNEQFF
once | TRBJ1-2 | TRBV10-3 | CAISGGGGYTF
NA | TRBJ2-5 | TRBV5-1 | CASSGRGGGETQYF
NA | TRBJ1-4 | TRBV7-9 | CASSLGPTNEKLFF
NA | TRBJ2-5 | TRBV7-8 | CASSLKTILAGGPETQYF
NA | TRBJ1-4 | TRBV11-2 | CASSRDRGSEKLFF
NA | TRBJ2-3 | TRBV10-1 | CASSDPRAVTDTQYF
NA | TRBJ1-1 | TRBV2 | CASRGTHQNTEAFF
NA | TRBJ1-2 | TRBV13 | CASSPPSTGANYGYTF
NA | TRBJ1-5 | TRBV4-3 | CASSQSRGPNQPQHF
NA | TRBJ1-1 | TRBV27 | CASSTPTGTANTEAFF
NA | TRBJ1-1 | TRBV9 | CASRGTGGENTEAFF
NA | TRBJ2-7 | TRBV9 | CASSVQTSSHEQYF
NA | TRBJ1-1 | TRBV7-9 | CASSPGQGGTEAFF
NA | TRBJ1-6 | TRBV7-8 | CASSLQGLGSPLHF
NA | TRBJ2-1 | TRBV5-1 | CASSLAPGLAGNEQFF
NA | TRBJ2-5 | TRBV28 | CASSLAREVGTQYF
NA | TRBJ2-3 | TRBV2 | CATPQSSTDTQYF
NA | TRBJ1-5 | TRBV6-5 | CASSYNRGEPQHF
NA | TRBJ2-5 | TRBV28 | CASSLAGVGGETQYF
NA | TRBJ1-5 | TRBV6-1 | CASSGGAGVWGNQPQHF
NA | TRBJ2-3 | TRBV6-1 | CASSPGVTDTQYF
NA | TRBJ1-1 | TRBV6-5 | CASSHFGGGTNEAFF
NA | TRBJ2-3 | TRBV21-1 | CASSKSSRQGSGDTQYF
NA | TRBJ2-1 | TRBV4-3 | CASSQARGLAGSPQFF
NA | TRBJ2-7 | TRBV7-6 | CASSPRPANEQYF
NA | TRBJ1-4 | TRBV28 | CASSLFRTDNEKLFF
NA | TRBJ1-1 | TRBV14 | CASSHRQGARTEAFF
NA | TRBJ2-7 | TRBV4-1 | CASSQGPLEQYF
NA | TRBJ2-5 | TRBV10-2 | CASSWVAGKQETQYF
NA | TRBJ2-5 | TRBV19 | CASRGLAGGGETQYF
NA | TRBJ2-3 | TRBV4-2 | CASSHSSQRGGTDTQYF
NA | TRBJ2-3 | TRBV6-5 | CASRQSGGSTDTQYF
once | TRBJ2-7 | TRBV6-5 | CASKDKGYEQYF